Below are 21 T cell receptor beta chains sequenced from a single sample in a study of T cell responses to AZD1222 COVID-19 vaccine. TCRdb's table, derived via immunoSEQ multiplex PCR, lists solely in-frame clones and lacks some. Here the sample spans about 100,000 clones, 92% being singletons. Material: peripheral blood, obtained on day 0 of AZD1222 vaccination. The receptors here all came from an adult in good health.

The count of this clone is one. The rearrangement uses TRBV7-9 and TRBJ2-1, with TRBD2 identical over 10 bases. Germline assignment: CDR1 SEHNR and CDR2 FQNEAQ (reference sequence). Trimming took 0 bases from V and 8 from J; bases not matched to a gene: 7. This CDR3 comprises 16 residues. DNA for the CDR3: TGTGCCAGCAGCTTAGCGACTAGCGGGTCTATCCATGAGCAGTTCTTC. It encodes CASSLATSGSIHEQFF.

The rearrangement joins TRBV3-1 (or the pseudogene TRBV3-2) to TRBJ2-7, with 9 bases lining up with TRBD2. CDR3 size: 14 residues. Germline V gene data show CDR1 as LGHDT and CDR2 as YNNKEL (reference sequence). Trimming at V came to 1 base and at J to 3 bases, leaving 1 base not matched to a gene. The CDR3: CASSQVTSGYEQYF. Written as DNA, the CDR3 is TGTGCCAGCAGCCAAGTGACTAGCGGCTACGAGCAGTACTTC.

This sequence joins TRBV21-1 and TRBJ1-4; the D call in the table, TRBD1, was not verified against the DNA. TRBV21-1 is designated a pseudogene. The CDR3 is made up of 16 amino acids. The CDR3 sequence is CASSSSPGQGYEKLFF. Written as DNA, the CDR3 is TGTGCCAGCAGCTCCTCGCCGGGACAGGGGTATGAAAAACTGTTTTTT.

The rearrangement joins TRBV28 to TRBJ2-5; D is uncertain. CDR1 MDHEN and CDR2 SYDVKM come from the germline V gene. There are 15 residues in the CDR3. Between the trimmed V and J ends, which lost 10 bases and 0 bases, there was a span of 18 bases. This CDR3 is CATSGERTHQETQYF. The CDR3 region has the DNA TGTGCCACCTCGGGCGAGCGAACTCACCAAGAGACCCAGTACTTC.

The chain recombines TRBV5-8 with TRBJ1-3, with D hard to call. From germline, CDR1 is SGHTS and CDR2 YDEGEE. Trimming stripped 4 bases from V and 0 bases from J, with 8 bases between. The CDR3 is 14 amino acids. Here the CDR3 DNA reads TGTGCCAGCAGCCTGGGGTTCTCTGGAAACACCATATATTTT. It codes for CASSLGFSGNTIYF.

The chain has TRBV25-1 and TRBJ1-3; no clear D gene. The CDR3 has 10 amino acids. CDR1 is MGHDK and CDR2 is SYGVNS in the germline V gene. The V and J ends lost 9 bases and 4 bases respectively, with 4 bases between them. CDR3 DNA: TGTGCCAGGCCGGGAAACACCATATATTTT. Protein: CARPGNTIYF.

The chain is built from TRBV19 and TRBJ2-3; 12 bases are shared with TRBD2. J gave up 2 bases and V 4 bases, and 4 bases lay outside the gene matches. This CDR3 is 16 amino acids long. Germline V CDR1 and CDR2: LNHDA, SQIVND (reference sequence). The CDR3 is CASSRRLAGDTDTQYF. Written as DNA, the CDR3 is TGTGCCAGTAGTAGAAGACTAGCGGGGGACACAGATACGCAGTATTTT.

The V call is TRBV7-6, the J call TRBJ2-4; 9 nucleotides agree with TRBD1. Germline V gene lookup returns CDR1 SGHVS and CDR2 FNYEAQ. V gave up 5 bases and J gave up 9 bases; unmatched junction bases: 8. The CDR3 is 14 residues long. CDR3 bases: TGTGCCAGCAGCCGGACAGGGGACATTGGCATTCAGTACTTC. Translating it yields CASSRTGDIGIQYF. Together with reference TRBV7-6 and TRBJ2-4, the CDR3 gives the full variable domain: GAGVSQSPRYKVTKRGQDVALRCDPISGHVSLYWYRQALGQGPEFLTYFNYEAQQDKSGLPNDRFSAERPEGSISTLTIQRTEQRDSAMYRCASSRTGDIGIQYFGAGTRLSVL.

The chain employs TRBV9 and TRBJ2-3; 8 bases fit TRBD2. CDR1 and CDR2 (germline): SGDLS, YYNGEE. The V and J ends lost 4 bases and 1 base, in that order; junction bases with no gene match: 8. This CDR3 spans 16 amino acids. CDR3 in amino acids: CASSPSGGPGTDTQYF. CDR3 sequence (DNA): TGTGCCAGCAGCCCATCGGGGGGGCCCGGCACAGATACGCAGTATTTT.

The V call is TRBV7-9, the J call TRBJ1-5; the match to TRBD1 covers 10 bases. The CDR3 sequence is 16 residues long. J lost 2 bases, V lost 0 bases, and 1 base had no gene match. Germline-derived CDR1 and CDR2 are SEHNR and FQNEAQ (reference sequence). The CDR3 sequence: CASSLAGTGGNQPQHF. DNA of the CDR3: TGTGCCAGCAGCTTAGCTGGGACAGGGGGCAATCAGCCCCAGCATTTT.

The CDR3 DNA reads as TGTGCCAGCAGCGGGGGCCCTTATGGCTACACCTTC. It codes for CASSGGPYGYTF. The chain employs TRBV6-5 and TRBJ1-2; the D gene is possibly TRBD1 (6 bases). This CDR3 comprises 12 residues. V was pared by 6 bases and J by 5 bases, with 10 bases between. In germline, CDR1 is MNHEY, CDR2 SVGAGI.

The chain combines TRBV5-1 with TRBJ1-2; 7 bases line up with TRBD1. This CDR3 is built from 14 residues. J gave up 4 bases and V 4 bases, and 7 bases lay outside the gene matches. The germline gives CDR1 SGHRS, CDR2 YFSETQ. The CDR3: CASSPETGIYGYTF. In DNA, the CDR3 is TGCGCCAGCAGCCCCGAGACAGGGATCTATGGCTACACCTTC.

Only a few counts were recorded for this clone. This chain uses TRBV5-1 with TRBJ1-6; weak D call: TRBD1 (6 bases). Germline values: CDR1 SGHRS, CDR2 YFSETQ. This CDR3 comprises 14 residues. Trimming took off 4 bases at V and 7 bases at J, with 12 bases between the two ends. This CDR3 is CASSEGERNSPLHF. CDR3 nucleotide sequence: TGCGCCAGCAGCGAGGGGGAGCGGAATTCACCCCTCCACTTT.

The DNA of the CDR3 is TGTGCCTTGGACAGGGGGTACAATGAGCAGTTCTTC. Translated, it gives CALDRGYNEQFF. V and J are TRBV30 and TRBJ2-1; 10 bases line up with TRBD1. CDR1 is GTSNPN and CDR2 is SVGIG in the germline V gene (reference sequence). The ends lost 7 bases at V and 4 bases at J; junction bases unmatched: 1. The CDR3 is 12 amino acids.

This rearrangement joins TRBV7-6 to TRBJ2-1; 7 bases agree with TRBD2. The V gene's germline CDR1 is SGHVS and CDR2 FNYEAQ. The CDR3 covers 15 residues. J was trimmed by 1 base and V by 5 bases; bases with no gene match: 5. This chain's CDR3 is CASSKIAGSYNEQFF. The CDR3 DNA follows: TGTGCCAGCAGCAAAATAGCGGGTTCCTACAATGAGCAGTTCTTC.

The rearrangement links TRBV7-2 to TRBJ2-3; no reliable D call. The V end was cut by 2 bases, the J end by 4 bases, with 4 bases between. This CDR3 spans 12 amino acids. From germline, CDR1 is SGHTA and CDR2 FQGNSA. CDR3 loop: CASSLMSDTQYF. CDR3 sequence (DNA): TGTGCCAGCAGCTTAATGTCAGATACGCAGTATTTT.

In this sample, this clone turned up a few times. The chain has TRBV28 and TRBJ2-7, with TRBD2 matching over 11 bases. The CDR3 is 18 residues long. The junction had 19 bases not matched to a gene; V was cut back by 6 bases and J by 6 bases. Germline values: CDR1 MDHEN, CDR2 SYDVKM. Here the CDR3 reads CASRKSGQVELAGVEQYF. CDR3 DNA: TGTGCCAGCAGGAAGTCGGGACAGGTTGAACTAGCGGGAGTCGAGCAGTACTTC.

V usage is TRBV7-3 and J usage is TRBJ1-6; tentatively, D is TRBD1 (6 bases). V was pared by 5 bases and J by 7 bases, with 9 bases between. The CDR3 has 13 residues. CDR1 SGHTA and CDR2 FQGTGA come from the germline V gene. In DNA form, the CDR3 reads TGTGCCAGCAGCGGAACAGGGAATTCACCCCTCCACTTT. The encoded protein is CASSGTGNSPLHF.

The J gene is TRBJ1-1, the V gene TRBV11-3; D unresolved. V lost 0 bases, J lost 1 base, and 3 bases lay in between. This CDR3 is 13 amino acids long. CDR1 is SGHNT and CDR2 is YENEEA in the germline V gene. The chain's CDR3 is CASSLESNTEAFF. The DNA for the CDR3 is TGTGCCAGCAGCTTAGAGTCGAACACTGAAGCTTTCTTT.

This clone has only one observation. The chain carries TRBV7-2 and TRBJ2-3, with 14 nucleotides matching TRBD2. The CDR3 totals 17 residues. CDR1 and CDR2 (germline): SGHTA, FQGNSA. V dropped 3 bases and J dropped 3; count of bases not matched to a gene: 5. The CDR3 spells CASSFKTSGGATDTQYF. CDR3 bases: TGTGCCAGCAGCTTCAAGACTAGCGGGGGGGCAACAGATACGCAGTATTTT.

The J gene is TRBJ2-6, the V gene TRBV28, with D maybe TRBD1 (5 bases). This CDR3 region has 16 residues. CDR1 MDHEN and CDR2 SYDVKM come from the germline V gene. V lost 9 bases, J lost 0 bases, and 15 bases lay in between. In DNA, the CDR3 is TGTGCCAGTTCAGGGTCCTATGACTCTGGGGCCAACGTCCTGACTTTC. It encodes CASSGSYDSGANVLTF.